This T cell receptor beta chain was retrieved from a study of tumor-infiltrating lymphocytes in primary liver carcinoma. The wider study: With diameters of roughly 4 to 10 cm, tumors were stage T1-T3 N0M0.

Study observations and caveats: Relative to blood, tumors carried a significantly larger fraction of the repertoire in their top 250 clones (p = 0.039).

This clonotype has at least ten counts. The antigen is not known. From roughly 20-30 mg of unsorted bulk tissue, DNA and RNA were co-extracted together. Primary liver carcinomas in the patients were surgically resected. With a constant-region primer, TCR beta cDNA was made from about 0.55 ug of total RNA. Amplification in three nested multiplex PCR rounds with slightly modified ARM-PCR gave rise to TCR beta libraries. Each of the first two PCR rounds ran approximately 10 cycles with TRBV1-TRBV30 forward and C-beta reverse primers. TCRdb re-called the multiplex PCR reads through MiXCR, storing one row per CDR3 protein. The sample carries fewer than 150,000 distinct CDR3 sequences, less than 80% recorded once. Deletions cut 0 bases from V and 0 bases from J, with 7 bases between. CDR3 length equals 15 residues. Germline V lookup: CDR1 MNHNS, CDR2 SASEGT.

The J gene is TRBJ2-3, the V gene TRBV6-1; the D gene is possibly TRBD2 (5 bases). The material sequenced was liver tumor tissue from sampling region 1. Sample subset: tumor region T1, superior pole. The receptor comes from a woman aged 60-70 years with primary liver carcinoma and hepatitis B virus infection. Written as DNA, the CDR3 is TGTGCCAGCAGTGAAGCGCGCGGGAGCACAGATACGCAGTATTTT. Its translation is CASSEARGSTDTQYF.